This T cell receptor beta chain was identified during a study of T-cell reconstitution after alpha-beta-depleted transplantation in children. Study observations and caveats: Reports say that about two months after transplant, the alpha-beta T cells came out of several hundred graft clones that had expanded. Surviving recipient T cells and thymic progenitors accounted for the high day-60 TCRbeta diversity observed in some patients.

In regard to this clonotype: Its antigen is unidentified.

Preparation of the TCRbeta library involved a method that used unique molecular identifiers. Each CDR3 protein gets one entry after TCRdb re-called the PCR reads with MiXCR. The top ten hold roughly 29% of the sample, which has around 450,000 distinct CDR3 sequences, around 15% seen once. Sequencing was performed on PBMCs, mostly from graft donor cells, taken 360 days after TCRalphabeta/CD19-depleted stem cell transplant. The sequence was obtained from a boy younger than two who had a stem cell transplant for Wiskott-Aldrich syndrome, so the T cells may come from the graft donor.

This CDR3 is CSATPGAYEQYF. The CDR3, as DNA: TGCAGTGCCACCCCAGGGGCCTACGAGCAGTACTTC. V and J are TRBV20-1 and TRBJ2-7; possible D gene TRBD1, 6 bases. The CDR3 loop spans 12 amino acids. With 6 bases removed from V and 2 bases from J, the gap between germline ends came to 11 bases. The germline CDR1 and CDR2 sequences are DFQATT and SNEGSKA (reference sequence).